This T cell receptor beta chain is drawn from a study of T-cell reconstitution after alpha-beta-depleted transplantation in children. Study results and caveats: Most T-cell counts and diversity one year after the transplant came from T cells that were newly produced. About two months after transplant, alpha-beta T cells reportedly came from several hundred expanded graft clones. For some patients, TCRbeta diversity was high at day 60 because of recipient T cells and thymic progenitors that survived.

Trimming pared 5 bases from V and 1 base from J, leaving 17 bases between. From germline, CDR1 is SEHNR and CDR2 FQNEAQ (reference sequence). This CDR3 contains 17 residues. For TCRbeta, the library was prepared with unique molecular identifiers. One entry per CDR3 protein results from TCRdb running MiXCR on the PCR reads. There are about 470,000 distinct CDR3 sequences in the sample; over 40% occur only once, and approximately 30% lies in the top ten. Concerning this clonotype: Antigen unknown.

The receptor's source is a girl aged 2-15 years with aplastic anemia, due to receive a stem cell transplant. The source material was PBMCs, sampled before TCRalphabeta/CD19-depleted stem cell transplant. This chain uses TRBV7-9 with TRBJ2-2; TRBD2 is a possible D gene (6 bases). This CDR3 reads CASSPHRGGVNTGELFF. CDR3 nucleotides: TGTGCCAGCAGCCCCCACCGGGGCGGGGTGAACACCGGGGAGCTGTTTTTT.